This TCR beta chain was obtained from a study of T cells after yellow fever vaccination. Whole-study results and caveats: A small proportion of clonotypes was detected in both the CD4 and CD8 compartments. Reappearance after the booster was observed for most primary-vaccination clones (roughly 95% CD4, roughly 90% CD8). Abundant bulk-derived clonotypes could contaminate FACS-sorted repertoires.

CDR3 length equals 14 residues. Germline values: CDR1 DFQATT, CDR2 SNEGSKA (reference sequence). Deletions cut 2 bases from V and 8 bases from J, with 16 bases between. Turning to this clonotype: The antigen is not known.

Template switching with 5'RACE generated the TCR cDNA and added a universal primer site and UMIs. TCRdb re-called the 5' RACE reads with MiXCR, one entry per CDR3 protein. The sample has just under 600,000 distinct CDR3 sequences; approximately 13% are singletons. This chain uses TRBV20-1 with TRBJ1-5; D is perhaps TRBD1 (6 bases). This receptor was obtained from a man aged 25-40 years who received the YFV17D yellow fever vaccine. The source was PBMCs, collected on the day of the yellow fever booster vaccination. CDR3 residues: CSARSGTQSKPQHF. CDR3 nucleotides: TGCAGTGCTAGAAGCGGGACACAATCCAAGCCCCAGCATTTT.